A single sample gave rise to the 18 T cell receptor beta chains below, sequenced in a study of cytomegalovirus exposure and HLA in healthy donors (dated by TCRdb to the late 2010s). Library creation used the immunoSEQ multiplex PCR assay. A mixture of 60 forward primers for TCR Vbeta segments and 13 reverse primers for TCR Jbeta segments was used in the multiplex PCR. Not all clones reach the TCRdb copy of this immuneACCESS table, which keeps in-frame sequences only. Checked studies attribute under half of the gap to unresolved V genes and leave the rest unexplained. The table for this sample lists about 140,000 clones; over 70% of them were counted only once. The ten largest account for around 3.1% of the sample. The sample consisted of PBMCs. These receptors all stem from a middle-aged man in good health and CMV-seronegative.

V gene TRBV18 combines with J gene TRBJ2-2; 10 nucleotides match TRBD2. Germline-derived CDR1 and CDR2 are KGHSH and LQKENI. V was clipped by 6 bases and J by 0 bases; unmatched bases: 1. The CDR3 length is 15 residues. The CDR3 loop reads CASSGLAANTGELFF. The CDR3 DNA sequence: TGTGCCAGCTCCGGACTAGCGGCGAACACCGGGGAGCTGTTTTTT.

This clone has a handful of counts. The V gene is TRBV10-1, the J gene TRBJ1-5; D gene unclear. The CDR3 sequence is 11 residues long. The V and J ends lost 11 bases and 14 bases respectively, with 19 bases between them. The germline V gene encodes CDR1 WNHNN and CDR2 SYGVQD (reference sequence). The CDR3 loop is CAPIRSPCKHF. Written as DNA, the CDR3 is TGCGCCCCCATTAGGAGTCCTTGTAAGCATTTT.

DNA of the CDR3: TGTGCCAGCAGCCCGGGACAGGAGGCAGATACGCAGTATTTT. Its translation is CASSPGQEADTQYF. The chain couples TRBV7-9 to TRBJ2-3; TRBD1 matches at 8 bases. The germline V gene has CDR1 SEHNR and CDR2 FQNEAQ (reference sequence). The CDR3 length is 14 residues. V trimming: 5 bases; J trimming: 4 bases; junction bases outside the gene matches: 5.

The CDR3 loop is CSAALLDEQFF. CDR3 nucleotide sequence: TGCAGTGCCGCCCTATTGGATGAGCAGTTCTTC. V is TRBV20-1 and J is TRBJ2-1; no clear D gene. Per germline, CDR1 DFQATT and CDR2 SNEGSKA (reference sequence). This CDR3 spans 11 amino acids. V was trimmed by 6 bases and J by 8 bases, leaving 11 bases between them.

The chain employs TRBV5-1 and TRBJ2-1; D remains unclear. The CDR3 extends over 15 amino acids. Trimming shortened V by 0 bases and J by 2 bases, and 9 bases separated the two germline ends. Germline V gives CDR1 SGHRS, CDR2 YFSETQ. CDR3 coding DNA: TGCGCCAGCAGCTTGGGGTTTGCGGCCTACAATGAGCAGTTCTTC. It specifies CASSLGFAAYNEQFF. Complete variable domain (other parts from reference TRBV5-1 and TRBJ2-1): KAGVTQTPRYLIKTRGQQVTLSCSPISGHRSVSWYQQTPGQGLQFLFEYFSETQRNKGNFPGRFSGRQFSNSRSEMNVSTLELGDSALYLCASSLGFAAYNEQFFGPGTRLTVL.

This chain uses TRBV27 with TRBJ2-7; D perhaps matches TRBD2 (6 bases). This CDR3 region has 13 residues. Trimming stripped 4 bases from V and 5 bases from J, with 12 bases between. Germline assignment: CDR1 MNHEY and CDR2 SMNVEV (reference sequence). As DNA, the CDR3 is TGTGCCAGCAGTTGGCGGGGTGGGGACGAGCAGTACTTC. Translated, it gives CASSWRGGDEQYF.

The genes are TRBV5-6 and TRBJ2-7; TRBD2 matches at 12 bases. This CDR3 is built from 16 residues. Germline V gene sequence: CDR1 SGHDT, CDR2 YYEEEE. With 3 bases clipped from V and 5 bases from J, the junction kept 9 bases outside the gene matches. The CDR3 nucleotides read TGTGCCAGCAGCTCAGAAGGGACTAGCGGGTGGGACGAGCAGTACTTC. The encoded protein is CASSSEGTSGWDEQYF.

This rearrangement joins TRBV5-8 to TRBJ2-5; a weak D match, TRBD1 (5 bases). CDR1 is SGHTS, CDR2 YDEGEE, per germline. V was pared by 3 bases and J by 7 bases, with 16 bases between. This CDR3 is built from 14 residues. The CDR3 here is CASSSWGGDGTQYF. The CDR3 DNA follows: TGTGCCAGCAGCTCATGGGGCGGAGACGGGACCCAGTACTTC.

V and J are TRBV6-4 and TRBJ1-1; TRBD1 is a possible D gene (6 bases). Germline loops: CDR1 MRHNA, CDR2 SNTAGT. This CDR3 comprises 12 residues. V was shortened by 7 bases and J by 11 bases, with 17 bases between the two germline ends. The CDR3 here is CASKNDWGLAFF. The CDR3 DNA sequence: TGTGCCAGCAAAAACGATTGGGGGCTCGCTTTCTTT.

This rearrangement joins TRBV7-2 to TRBJ1-3; 9 nucleotides agree with TRBD1. CDR1 and CDR2 from the germline V gene are SGHTA and FQGNSA. V was pared by 5 bases and J by 4 bases, with 6 bases of the junction left unmatched. The CDR3 extends over 15 amino acids. The chain's CDR3 is CASSRWDRAGNTIYF. CDR3 nucleotides: TGTGCCAGCAGCCGATGGGACAGGGCCGGAAACACCATATATTTT. The complete variable domain, with remaining parts taken from reference TRBV7-2 and TRBJ1-3, reads GAGVSQSPSNKVTEKGKDVELRCDPISGHTALYWYRQSLGQGLEFLIYFQGNSAPDKSGLPSDRFSAERTGGSVSTLTIQRTQQEDSAVYLCASSRWDRAGNTIYFGEGSWLTVV.

CDR3 loop: CASSLLAGGVVEQFF. CDR3 DNA: TGTGCCAGCAGCTTGCTAGCGGGGGGGGTGGTCGAGCAGTTCTTC. The chain links TRBV11-1 to TRBJ2-1; TRBD2 matches at 12 bases. CDR3 size: 15 residues. Germline V lookup: CDR1 SGHAT, CDR2 FQDESV (reference sequence). The junction had 7 bases not matched to a gene; V was cut back by 3 bases and J by 10 bases.

This chain uses TRBV7-8 with TRBJ1-6, with 9 bases matching TRBD1. The CDR3 covers 17 residues. CDR1 SGHVS and CDR2 FQNEAQ come from the germline V gene. V dropped 1 base and J dropped 6; count of bases not matched to a gene: 7. The CDR3 DNA follows: TGTGCCAGCAGCTTAGTTCCTCCGGGACAGGGTAATTCACCCCTCCACTTT. Amino acids: CASSLVPPGQGNSPLHF.

The chain carries TRBV11-3 and TRBJ2-4; 9 bases agree with TRBD2. Losses at the gene ends were 3 bases for V and 2 bases for J; bases not matched to a gene: 11. The length of the CDR3 is 18 residues. CDR1 is SGHNT, CDR2 YENEEA, per germline. The CDR3 is CASSFPLRLAEPKNIQYF. In nucleotides, the CDR3 is TGTGCCAGCAGCTTCCCCCTCAGACTAGCGGAACCCAAAAACATTCAGTACTTC.

This clone has a single count. This rearrangement joins TRBV7-9 to TRBJ2-3; D not certain. V lost 2 bases, J lost 4 bases, and 10 bases lay in between. The CDR3 loop spans 14 amino acids. Germline V gene sequence: CDR1 SEHNR, CDR2 FQNEAQ (reference sequence). CDR3 residues: CASSLFHSADTQYF. In DNA form, the CDR3 reads TGTGCCAGCAGCTTATTTCACTCCGCAGATACGCAGTATTTT.

The gene calls are TRBV4-1 and TRBJ1-2; TRBD1 aligns across 7 bases. V lost 3 bases and J lost 6; bases outside the gene matches: 7. The CDR3 totals 14 residues. CDR1 is MGHRA, CDR2 YSYEKL, per germline. The CDR3 loop reads CASSQVGQDDGYTF. The CDR3 DNA is TGCGCCAGCAGCCAGGTTGGACAGGATGATGGCTACACCTTC.

The chain is built from TRBV7-9 and TRBJ2-7; 9 positions agree with TRBD1. This CDR3 is built from 16 residues. Trimming took 0 bases from V and 1 from J; bases not matched to a gene: 4. Germline V gene data show CDR1 as SEHNR and CDR2 as FQNEAQ (reference sequence). CDR3 nucleotides: TGTGCCAGCAGCTTAGCGCTAGGGACAGGGTCCTACGAGCAGTACTTC. As protein: CASSLALGTGSYEQYF.

This chain joins TRBV28 and TRBJ2-5; 12 nucleotides agree with TRBD2. Germline assignment: CDR1 MDHEN and CDR2 SYDVKM. V was clipped by 3 bases and J by 4 bases; unmatched bases: 3. The CDR3 totals 15 residues. Here the CDR3 reads CASSFPTSGGETQYF. Written as DNA, the CDR3 is TGTGCCAGCAGTTTCCCGACTAGCGGGGGAGAGACCCAGTACTTC.

On this clone itself: Germline is not matched at one junction end, which may reflect a read error. The V gene is TRBV23-1, the J gene TRBJ2-7, with D tentatively TRBD2 (5 bases). TRBV23-1 is an open reading frame, and its role is uncertain. This CDR3 comprises 11 residues. This CDR3 reads CASNYTRGPGF. The CDR3 DNA follows: TGCGCCAGCAATTACACTAGAGGACCGGGCTTC.